A selection of T cell receptor beta chains follows, all from one sample in a study of T-cell memory formation after mild COVID-19. TCRdb reprocessed the 5' RACE reads with MiXCR, giving one entry per CDR3 protein. The sample yields more than 55,000 distinct CDR3 sequences, 8% to 9.5% seen once. Sample: PBMCs or a T cell subset sorted from them (not recorded which). The receptors shown here come from a man between 18 and 35 years old who had mild COVID-19 (a few samples of this study predate the infection). Cell type and time point are not known. The CDR3 runs from the conserved cysteine through the conserved F or W. A D gene is named only where the DNA matches it firmly. Only part of the rows carry a size: once, few, many, or a class if the clone is expanded.

j_call cdr3_length v_call clone_size d_call cdr3_aa cdr3_nt
TRBJ2-2 15 TRBV5-1 NA NA CASSLGIANTGELFF TGCGCCAGCAGCTTGGGAATCGCGAACACCGGGGAGCTGTTTTTT
TRBJ2-6 15 TRBV20-1 few TRBD1 CSARDRGAGANVLTF TGCAGTGCTCGGGACAGGGGGGCCGGGGCCAACGTCCTGACTTTC
TRBJ2-1 13 TRBV7-3 NA NA CASSYLGYNEQFF TGTGCCAGCAGCTATCTAGGTTACAATGAGCAGTTCTTC
TRBJ1-1 13 TRBV3-1 NA TRBD1 CASSLDRGLEAFF TGTGCCAGCAGCCTCGATAGGGGGCTTGAAGCTTTCTTT
TRBJ1-2 13 TRBV6-5 NA TRBD1 CASRDRDPYGYTF TGTGCCAGCAGGGACAGGGATCCCTATGGCTACACCTTC
TRBJ2-2 16 TRBV4-3 few NA CASSQLVGSWYGELFF TGCGCCAGCAGCCAATTGGTGGGGTCGTGGTACGGGGAGCTGTTTTTT
TRBJ2-7 14 TRBV12-3/TRBV12-4 NA TRBD1 CASSIETGADEQYF TGTGCCAGCAGTATAGAGACAGGGGCGGACGAGCAGTACTTC
TRBJ2-1 12 TRBV5-1 many NA CASSPDRHEQFF TGCGCCAGCAGCCCTGACAGGCATGAGCAGTTCTTC
TRBJ2-2 13 TRBV12-3/TRBV12-4 NA NA CASSPRLDGELFF TGTGCCAGCAGCCCCCGGTTGGACGGGGAGCTGTTTTTT
TRBJ2-3 13 TRBV24-1 many NA CATRFNAADTQYF TGTGCCACCAGATTCAATGCGGCAGATACGCAGTATTTT
TRBJ2-7 15 TRBV5-1 NA NA CASSLGRGLSYEQYF TGCGCCAGCAGCTTGGGACGGGGCCTTTCCTACGAGCAGTACTTC
TRBJ2-3 15 TRBV6-6 few NA CASRLSGTSTDTQYF TGTGCCAGCAGGCTCTCGGGCACTAGCACAGATACGCAGTATTTT
TRBJ2-4 13 TRBV20-1 many NA CSASSRAANIQYF TGCAGTGCTTCATCCCGGGCCGCAAACATTCAGTACTTC
TRBJ2-1 14 TRBV20-1 few NA CSARDRLGGAEQFF TGCAGTGCTAGAGATCGTCTGGGCGGGGCTGAGCAGTTCTTC
TRBJ2-3 16 TRBV7-6 many NA CASSWATGKGTDTQYF TGTGCCAGCAGCTGGGCCACAGGGAAAGGCACAGATACGCAGTATTTT
TRBJ1-4 15 TRBV6-5 few NA CASSRQADQNEKLFF TGTGCCAGCAGCAGACAGGCGGACCAAAATGAAAAACTGTTTTTT
TRBJ1-5 14 TRBV5-1 NA NA CASSFSGADQPQHF TGCGCCAGCAGCTTCAGTGGGGCAGATCAGCCCCAGCATTTT
TRBJ2-2 16 TRBV9 NA NA CASSAASSSNTGELFF TGTGCCAGCAGCGCCGCTAGCTCCTCGAACACCGGGGAGCTGTTTTTT
TRBJ1-3 16 TRBV18 once TRBD1 CASSLTGTGDSDTIYF TGTGCCAGCTCACTCACCGGGACAGGGGATTCGGACACCATATATTTT
TRBJ2-7 14 TRBV5-6 medium-sized NA CASSLWGAIYEQYF TGTGCCAGCAGCTTGTGGGGGGCCATCTACGAGCAGTACTTC
TRBJ1-2 13 TRBV30 NA TRBD1 CAWRETGGYGYTF TGTGCCTGGAGAGAGACAGGGGGCTATGGCTACACCTTC
TRBJ2-3 16 TRBV19 few NA CASSNEGYSSTDTQYF TGTGCCAGTAGTAATGAAGGGTACTCTAGCACAGATACGCAGTATTTT
TRBJ2-7 14 TRBV6-5 NA TRBD2 CASKTALAGIEQYF TGTGCCAGCAAAACGGCGCTAGCGGGGATTGAGCAGTACTTC
TRBJ2-5 14 TRBV5-1 many TRBD1 CASSQGQTQETQYF TGCGCCAGCAGCCAGGGACAGACCCAAGAGACCCAGTACTTC
TRBJ2-2 15 TRBV18 many NA CASSPLRGNTGELFF TGTGCCAGCTCACCACTGCGGGGGAACACCGGGGAGCTGTTTTTT
TRBJ2-5 15 TRBV7-2 NA NA CASTIQGLAGETQYF TGTGCCAGCACCATTCAGGGACTGGCTGGAGAGACCCAGTACTTC
TRBJ1-4 14 TRBV20-1 few TRBD1 CSAYDRGRSEKLFF TGCAGTGCCTATGACAGGGGGCGAAGTGAAAAACTGTTTTTT
TRBJ2-5 14 TRBV12-3/TRBV12-4 NA NA CASSPTGREETQYF TGTGCCAGCAGCCCGACAGGGAGGGAAGAGACCCAGTACTTC
TRBJ2-2 15 TRBV20-1 many TRBD1 CSARDFSRGTGELFF TGCAGTGCTAGAGATTTCTCCAGGGGGACCGGGGAGCTGTTTTTT
TRBJ2-3 15 TRBV20-1 once TRBD2 CSVDLAGGGTDTQYF TGCAGTGTCGACCTAGCGGGGGGGGGCACAGATACGCAGTATTTT
TRBJ2-2 14 TRBV2 NA NA CARRDNSNTGELFF TGTGCCAGGCGGGACAACTCGAACACCGGGGAGCTGTTTTTT
TRBJ2-5 11 TRBV12-3/TRBV12-4 many NA CASSREETQYF TGTGCCAGCAGTCGGGAGGAGACCCAGTACTTC
TRBJ1-6 15 TRBV7-8 few TRBD1 CASSLGDRGNSPLHF TGTGCCAGCAGCTTAGGGGACAGGGGGAATTCACCCCTCCACTTT
TRBJ1-5 15 TRBV4-2 NA NA CASSQEPGLDQPQHF TGTGCCAGCAGCCAAGAACCCGGGCTTGACCAGCCCCAGCATTTT
TRBJ1-5 13 TRBV7-9 few NA CASSLEGGQPQHF TGTGCCAGCAGCTTAGAAGGCGGTCAGCCCCAGCATTTT
TRBJ2-3 16 TRBV12-5 few TRBD2 CASGLGGGAPEDTQYF TGTGCTAGTGGTTTGGGCGGGGGGGCCCCCGAAGATACGCAGTATTTT
TRBJ2-1 15 TRBV6-2/TRBV6-3 few NA CASSLPRGAYNEQFF TGTGCCAGCAGTCTACCAAGGGGGGCTTACAATGAGCAGTTCTTC
TRBJ2-2 13 TRBV7-7 few NA CASSQENTGELFF TGTGCTAGCAGCCAGGAGAACACCGGGGAGCTGTTTTTT
TRBJ1-6 13 TRBV27 few NA CASSLQTAHPLHF TGTGCCAGCAGTTTACAAACGGCGCACCCCCTCCACTTT
TRBJ2-3 14 TRBV5-5 NA TRBD1 CASSLETGPDTQYF TGTGCCAGCAGCTTGGAGACAGGGCCAGATACGCAGTATTTT
TRBJ2-2 13 TRBV7-3 NA NA CASSLSPAGELFF TGTGCCAGCAGCTTAAGTCCGGCCGGGGAGCTGTTTTTT
TRBJ2-3 17 TRBV7-6 few TRBD2 CASSLVTSGGASGTQYF TGTGCCAGCAGCTTAGTTACTAGCGGGGGGGCCTCAGGGACGCAGTATTTT
TRBJ1-2 12 TRBV28 NA NA CASSSRVGGYTF TGTGCCAGCAGTTCGCGGGTTGGGGGCTACACCTTC
TRBJ1-2 15 TRBV7-2 few NA CASSPRTYSGGGYTF TGTGCCAGCAGCCCACGGACCTACTCCGGCGGTGGCTACACCTTC
TRBJ2-5 14 TRBV11-2 NA NA CASTDLRGWETQYF TGTGCCAGCACCGACCTACGGGGTTGGGAGACCCAGTACTTC
TRBJ1-2 14 TRBV7-2 NA TRBD1 CASSPRQGARGYTF TGTGCCAGCAGCCCAAGACAGGGGGCGCGGGGCTACACCTTC
TRBJ1-5 15 TRBV25-1 few TRBD1 CASSAAGQGYQPQHF TGTGCCAGCAGTGCGGCGGGACAGGGATATCAGCCCCAGCATTTT
TRBJ2-1 11 TRBV20-1 few NA CSARNNNEQFF TGCAGTGCTAGGAATAACAATGAGCAGTTCTTC
TRBJ1-6 12 TRBV4-3 NA NA CASRGYNSPLHF TGCGCCAGTAGGGGGTATAATTCACCCCTCCACTTT
TRBJ1-2 16 TRBV7-9 few TRBD1 CASSFSSPGQGYGYTF TGTGCCAGCAGCTTCAGTTCACCGGGACAGGGCTATGGCTACACCTTC
TRBJ1-4 13 TRBV7-9 NA NA CASGNPGAEKLFF TGTGCCAGCGGCAACCCGGGGGCTGAAAAACTGTTTTTT
TRBJ2-2 15 TRBV7-2 NA TRBD2 CASRRAGGSTGELFF TGTGCCAGCAGACGAGCGGGAGGATCAACCGGGGAGCTGTTTTTT
TRBJ2-7 14 TRBV7-2 NA NA CASSAVGGPYEQYF TGTGCCAGCAGCGCGGTAGGGGGGCCCTACGAGCAGTACTTC
TRBJ1-3 14 TRBV28 NA TRBD1 CASSSGGDGNTIYF TGTGCCAGCAGCTCAGGGGGTGACGGAAACACCATATATTTT
TRBJ2-3 15 TRBV12-3/TRBV12-4 many TRBD2 CASTVAGARTDTQYF TGTGCCAGCACCGTAGCGGGGGCCCGCACAGATACGCAGTATTTT